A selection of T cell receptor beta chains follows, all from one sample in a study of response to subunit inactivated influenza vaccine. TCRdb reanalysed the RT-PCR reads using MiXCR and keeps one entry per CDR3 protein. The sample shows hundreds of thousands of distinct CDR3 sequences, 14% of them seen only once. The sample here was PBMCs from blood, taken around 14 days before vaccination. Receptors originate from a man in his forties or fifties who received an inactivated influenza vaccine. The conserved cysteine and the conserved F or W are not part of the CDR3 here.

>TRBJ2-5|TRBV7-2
ASSLVLPRETQY
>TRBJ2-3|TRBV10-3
AISESAGTDTQY
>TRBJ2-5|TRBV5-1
ASSPGTGEGETQY
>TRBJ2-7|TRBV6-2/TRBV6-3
ASTTVGTVIGEQY
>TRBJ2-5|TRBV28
ASSDPYQETQY
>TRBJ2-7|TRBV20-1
SARTRSYEQY
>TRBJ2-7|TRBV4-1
ASSIRQGASYEQY
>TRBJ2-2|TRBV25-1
ASSPSWGLAGGNRRNTGELF
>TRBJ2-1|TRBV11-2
ASNSGGDDLNEQF
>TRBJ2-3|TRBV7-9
ASRNGTGLTDTQY
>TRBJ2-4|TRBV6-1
ASSTGRAGGQNIQY
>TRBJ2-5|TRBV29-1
SVERGGDSTETQY
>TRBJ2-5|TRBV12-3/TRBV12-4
ASSGGFGGTETQY
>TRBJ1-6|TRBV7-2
ASSFIFFGRGNSPLH
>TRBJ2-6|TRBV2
ASKEGFDLKGRQGANVLT
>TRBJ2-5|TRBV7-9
ASSRGHLTFQETQY
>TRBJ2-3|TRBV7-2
ASSPRQSYTDTQY
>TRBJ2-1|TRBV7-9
ASSYGLAGNEQF
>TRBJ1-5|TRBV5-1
ASSLIPGQAGVSNQPQH
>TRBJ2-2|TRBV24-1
ATSDADRGRYTGELF
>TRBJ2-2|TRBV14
ASSKVTADRKTNTGELF
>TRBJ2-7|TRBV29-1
SAGTSYEQY
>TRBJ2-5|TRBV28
ASSPIRGSETQY
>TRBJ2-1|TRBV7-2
ASYSGQDSYNEQF
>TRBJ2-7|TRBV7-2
ARSLGGQGIYEQY
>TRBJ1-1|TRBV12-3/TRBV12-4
ASSYPMGPNTEAF
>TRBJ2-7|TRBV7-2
ASSQSYRGSYEQY
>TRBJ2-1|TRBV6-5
ASSLGQGRTYNEQF
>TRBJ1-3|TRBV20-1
SARDGDSAGNTIY
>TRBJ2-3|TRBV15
ATSRDFSAGTRY
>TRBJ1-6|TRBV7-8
ASSLRGGSYNSPLH
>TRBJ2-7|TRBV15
ATSRDMGATYEQY
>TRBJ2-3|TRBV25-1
ASSRGEESTQY
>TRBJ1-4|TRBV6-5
ASSYEGPATKEKLF
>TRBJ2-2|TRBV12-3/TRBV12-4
ASSLSARTSGRAGLTGELF
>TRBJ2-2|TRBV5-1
ASSISRGLAGGHGELF
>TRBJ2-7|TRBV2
ASSEVGFGYEQY
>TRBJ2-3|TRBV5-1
ASMRTSGTDTQY
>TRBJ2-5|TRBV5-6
ASSFYRGETQY
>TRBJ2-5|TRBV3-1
ASSPGRTSAQY
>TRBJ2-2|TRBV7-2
ASSPGTGLSGELF
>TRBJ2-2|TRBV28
ATAPMIRTGNTGELF
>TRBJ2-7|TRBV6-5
ASTFTGGAEQY
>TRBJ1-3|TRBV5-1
ASSLGGQNSGNTIY
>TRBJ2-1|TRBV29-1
SVEELAGAYNEQF
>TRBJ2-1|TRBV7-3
ASSALAASGGNEQF